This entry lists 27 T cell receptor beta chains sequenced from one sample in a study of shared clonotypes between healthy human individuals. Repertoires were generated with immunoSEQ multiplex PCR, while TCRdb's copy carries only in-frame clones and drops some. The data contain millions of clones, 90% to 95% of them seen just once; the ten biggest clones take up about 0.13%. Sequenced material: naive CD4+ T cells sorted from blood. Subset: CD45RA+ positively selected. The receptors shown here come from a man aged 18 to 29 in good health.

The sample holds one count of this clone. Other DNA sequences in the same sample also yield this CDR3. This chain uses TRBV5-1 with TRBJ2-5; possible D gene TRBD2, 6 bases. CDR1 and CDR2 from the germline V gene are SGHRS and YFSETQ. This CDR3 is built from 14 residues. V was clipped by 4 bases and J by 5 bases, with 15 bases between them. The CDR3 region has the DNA TGCGCCAGCAGCGGAGGAGGGCCGGGGGAGACCCAGTACTTC. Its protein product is CASSGGGPGETQYF. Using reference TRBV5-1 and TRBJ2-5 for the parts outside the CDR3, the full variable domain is KAGVTQTPRYLIKTRGQQVTLSCSPISGHRSVSWYQQTPGQGLQFLFEYFSETQRNKGNFPGRFSGRQFSNSRSEMNVSTLELGDSALYLCASSGGGPGETQYFGPGTRLLVL.

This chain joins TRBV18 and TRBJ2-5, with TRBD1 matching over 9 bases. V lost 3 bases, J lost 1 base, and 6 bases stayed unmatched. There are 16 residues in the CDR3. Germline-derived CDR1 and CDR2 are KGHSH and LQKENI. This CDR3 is CASSPQDRGFQETQYF. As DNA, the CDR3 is TGTGCCAGCTCACCGCAGGACAGGGGCTTCCAAGAGACCCAGTACTTC.

The CDR3 is CASSYEQGGQPQHF. CDR3 nucleotide sequence: TGTGCCAGCAGTTACGAACAGGGAGGTCAGCCCCAGCATTTT. V is TRBV6-5 and J is TRBJ1-5, with a weak D call TRBD1 (6 bases). The length of the CDR3 is 14 residues. The V and J ends lost 2 bases and 6 bases respectively, with 11 bases between them. Germline V gene sequence: CDR1 MNHEY, CDR2 SVGAGI.

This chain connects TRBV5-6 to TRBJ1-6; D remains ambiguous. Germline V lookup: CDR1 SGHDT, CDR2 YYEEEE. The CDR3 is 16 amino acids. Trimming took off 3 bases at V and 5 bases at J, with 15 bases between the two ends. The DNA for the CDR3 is TGTGCCAGCAGCTCCGAGGCCGGGCGGGATAATTCACCCCTCCACTTT. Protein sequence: CASSSEAGRDNSPLHF.

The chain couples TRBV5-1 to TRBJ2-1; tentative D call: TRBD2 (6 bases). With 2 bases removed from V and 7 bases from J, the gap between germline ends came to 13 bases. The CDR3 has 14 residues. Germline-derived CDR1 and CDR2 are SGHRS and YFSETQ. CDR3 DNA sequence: TGCGCCAGCAGCTTAACCGTAGCGGTGAATGAGCAGTTCTTC. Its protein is CASSLTVAVNEQFF. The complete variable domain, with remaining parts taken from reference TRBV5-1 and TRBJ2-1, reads KAGVTQTPRYLIKTRGQQVTLSCSPISGHRSVSWYQQTPGQGLQFLFEYFSETQRNKGNFPGRFSGRQFSNSRSEMNVSTLELGDSALYLCASSLTVAVNEQFFGPGTRLTVL.

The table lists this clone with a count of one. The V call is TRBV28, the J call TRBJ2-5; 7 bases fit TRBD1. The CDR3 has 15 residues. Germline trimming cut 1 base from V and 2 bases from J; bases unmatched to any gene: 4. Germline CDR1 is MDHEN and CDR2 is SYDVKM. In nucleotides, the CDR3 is TGTGCCAGCAGTTTATTGGGACAGCGGCAAGAGACCCAGTACTTC. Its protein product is CASSLLGQRQETQYF.

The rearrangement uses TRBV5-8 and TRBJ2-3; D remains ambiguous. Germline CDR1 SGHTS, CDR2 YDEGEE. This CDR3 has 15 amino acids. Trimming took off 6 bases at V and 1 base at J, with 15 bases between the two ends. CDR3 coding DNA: TGTGCCAGCACACGGCGGACCTCTGGCACAGATACGCAGTATTTT. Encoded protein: CASTRRTSGTDTQYF.

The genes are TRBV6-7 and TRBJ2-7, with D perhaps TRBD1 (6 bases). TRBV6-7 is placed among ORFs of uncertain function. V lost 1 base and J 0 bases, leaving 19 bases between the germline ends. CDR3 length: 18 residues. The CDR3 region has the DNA TGTGCCAGCAGTTACTACACCGACCGGGGACATCCCTCCTACGAGCAGTACTTC. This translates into CASSYYTDRGHPSYEQYF.

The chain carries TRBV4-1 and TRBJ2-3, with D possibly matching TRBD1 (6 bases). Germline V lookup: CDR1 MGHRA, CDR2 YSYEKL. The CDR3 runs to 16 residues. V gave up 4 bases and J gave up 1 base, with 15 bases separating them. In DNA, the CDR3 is TGCGCCAGCAGCCTGACCCGGGACACCGGCACAGATACGCAGTATTTT. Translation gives CASSLTRDTGTDTQYF.

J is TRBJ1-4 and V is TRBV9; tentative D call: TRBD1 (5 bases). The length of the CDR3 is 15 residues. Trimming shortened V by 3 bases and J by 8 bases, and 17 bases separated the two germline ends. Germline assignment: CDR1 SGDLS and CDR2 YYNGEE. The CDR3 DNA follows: TGTGCCAGCAGCGCATCAGAGGCGCGGGGCGAAAAACTGTTTTTT. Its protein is CASSASEARGEKLFF. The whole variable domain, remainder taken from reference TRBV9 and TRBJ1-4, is DSGVTQTPKHLITATGQRVTLRCSPRSGDLSVYWYQQSLDQGLQFLIQYYNGEERAKGNILERFSAQQFPDLHSELNLSSLELGDSALYFCASSASEARGEKLFFGSGTQLSVL.

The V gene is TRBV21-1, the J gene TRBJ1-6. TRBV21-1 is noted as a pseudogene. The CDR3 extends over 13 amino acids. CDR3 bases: TGTGCCAGGAGGATACAGAGGGATTCACCCCTCCACTTT. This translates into CARRIQRDSPLHF.

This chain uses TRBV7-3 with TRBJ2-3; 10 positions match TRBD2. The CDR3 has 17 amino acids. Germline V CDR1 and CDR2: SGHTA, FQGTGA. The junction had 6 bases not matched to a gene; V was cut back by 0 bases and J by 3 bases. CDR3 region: CASSLTPAGGSTDTQYF. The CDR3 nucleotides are TGTGCCAGCAGCTTAACTCCAGCGGGGGGGTCGACAGATACGCAGTATTTT.

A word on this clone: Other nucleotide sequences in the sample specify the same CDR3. Here the CDR3 reads CAWSLPGQPQHF. The CDR3 region has the DNA TGTGCCTGGAGTCTACCCGGTCAGCCCCAGCATTTT. The rearrangement links TRBV30 to TRBJ1-5; no clear D. Trimming removed 2 bases from V and 6 bases from J, with 8 bases in between. CDR3 length: 12 residues. CDR1 is GTSNPN, CDR2 SVGIG, per germline (reference sequence).

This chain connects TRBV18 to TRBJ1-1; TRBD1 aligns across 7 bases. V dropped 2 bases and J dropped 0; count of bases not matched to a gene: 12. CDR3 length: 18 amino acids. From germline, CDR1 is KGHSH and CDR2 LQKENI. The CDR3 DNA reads TGTGCCAGCTCACCATACAGGCAGGGGGGGACTGTGAACACTGAAGCTTTCTTT. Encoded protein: CASSPYRQGGTVNTEAFF.

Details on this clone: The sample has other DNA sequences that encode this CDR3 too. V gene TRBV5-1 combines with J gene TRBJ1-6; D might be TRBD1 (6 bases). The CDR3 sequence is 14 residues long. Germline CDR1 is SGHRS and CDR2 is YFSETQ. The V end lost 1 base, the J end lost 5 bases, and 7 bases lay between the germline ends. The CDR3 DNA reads TGCGCCAGCAGCTTGCAGGGGAATAATTCACCCCTCCACTTT. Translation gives CASSLQGNNSPLHF.

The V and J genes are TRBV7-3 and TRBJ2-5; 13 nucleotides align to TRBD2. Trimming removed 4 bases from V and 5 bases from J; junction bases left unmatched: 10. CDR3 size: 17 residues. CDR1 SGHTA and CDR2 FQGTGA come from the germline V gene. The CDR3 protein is CASSSGTSGVTRETQYF. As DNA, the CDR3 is TGTGCCAGCAGCTCCGGGACTAGCGGGGTAACAAGGGAGACCCAGTACTTC. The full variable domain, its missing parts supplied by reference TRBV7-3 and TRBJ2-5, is GAGVSQTPSNKVTEKGKYVELRCDPISGHTALYWYRQSLGQGPEFLIYFQGTGAADDSGLPNDRFFAVRPEGSVSTLKIQRTERGDSAVYLCASSSGTSGVTRETQYFGPGTRLLVL.

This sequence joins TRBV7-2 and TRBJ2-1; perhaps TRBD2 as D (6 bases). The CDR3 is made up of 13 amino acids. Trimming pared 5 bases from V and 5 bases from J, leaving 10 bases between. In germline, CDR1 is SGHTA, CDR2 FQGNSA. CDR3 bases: TGTGCCAGCAGCACGGGACTCCACAATGAGCAGTTCTTC. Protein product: CASSTGLHNEQFF. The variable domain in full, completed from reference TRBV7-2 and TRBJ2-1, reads GAGVSQSPSNKVTEKGKDVELRCDPISGHTALYWYRQSLGQGLEFLIYFQGNSAPDKSGLPSDRFSAERTGGSVSTLTIQRTQQEDSAVYLCASSTGLHNEQFFGPGTRLTVL.

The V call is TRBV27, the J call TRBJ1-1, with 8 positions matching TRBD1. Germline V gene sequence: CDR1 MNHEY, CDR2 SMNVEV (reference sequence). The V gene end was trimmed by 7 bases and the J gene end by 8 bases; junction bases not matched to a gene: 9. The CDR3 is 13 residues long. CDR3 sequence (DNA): TGTGCCAGCAAAGGAGGACAGGGAAGCGAAGCTTTCTTT. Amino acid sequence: CASKGGQGSEAFF.

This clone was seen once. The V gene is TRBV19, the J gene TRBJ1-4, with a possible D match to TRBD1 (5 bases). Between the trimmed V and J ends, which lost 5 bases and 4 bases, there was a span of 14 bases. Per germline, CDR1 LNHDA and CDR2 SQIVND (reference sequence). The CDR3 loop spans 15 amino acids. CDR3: CASSGGTSYNEKLFF. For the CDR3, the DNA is TGTGCCAGTAGTGGCGGGACGTCTTATAATGAAAAACTGTTTTTT.

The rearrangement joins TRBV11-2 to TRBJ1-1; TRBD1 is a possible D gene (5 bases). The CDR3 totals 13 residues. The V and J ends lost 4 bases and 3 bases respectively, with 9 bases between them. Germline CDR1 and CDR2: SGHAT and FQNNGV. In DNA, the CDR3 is TGTGCCAGCAGCTCAGGGTCCCACACTGAAGCTTTCTTT. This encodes CASSSGSHTEAFF.

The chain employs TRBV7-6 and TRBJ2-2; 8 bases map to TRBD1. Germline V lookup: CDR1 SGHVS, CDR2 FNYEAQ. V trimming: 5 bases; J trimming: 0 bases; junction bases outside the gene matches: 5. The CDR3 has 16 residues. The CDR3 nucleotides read TGTGCCAGCAGCCAAGGACAGGGAGCGAACACCGGGGAGCTGTTTTTT. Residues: CASSQGQGANTGELFF.

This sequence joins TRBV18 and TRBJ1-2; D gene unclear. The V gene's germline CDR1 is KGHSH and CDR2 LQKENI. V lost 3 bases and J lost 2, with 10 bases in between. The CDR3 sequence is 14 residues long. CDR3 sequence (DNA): TGTGCCAGCTCACCTGGCGACTTGAACTATGGCTACACCTTC. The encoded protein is CASSPGDLNYGYTF.

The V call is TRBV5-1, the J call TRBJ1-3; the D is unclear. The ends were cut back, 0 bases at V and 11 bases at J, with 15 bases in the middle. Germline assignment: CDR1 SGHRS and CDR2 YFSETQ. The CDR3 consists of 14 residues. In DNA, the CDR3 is TGCGCCAGCAGCTTGGGCGGCGGCGCCGGGCCCATATATTTT. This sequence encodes CASSLGGGAGPIYF.

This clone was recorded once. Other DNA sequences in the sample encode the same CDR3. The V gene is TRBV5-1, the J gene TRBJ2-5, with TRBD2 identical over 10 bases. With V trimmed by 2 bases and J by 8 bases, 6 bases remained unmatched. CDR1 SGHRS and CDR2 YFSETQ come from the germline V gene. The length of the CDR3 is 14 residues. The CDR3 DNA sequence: TGCGCCAGCAGCTTAAGCGGGGGGGTAGAAACCCAGTACTTC. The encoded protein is CASSLSGGVETQYF.

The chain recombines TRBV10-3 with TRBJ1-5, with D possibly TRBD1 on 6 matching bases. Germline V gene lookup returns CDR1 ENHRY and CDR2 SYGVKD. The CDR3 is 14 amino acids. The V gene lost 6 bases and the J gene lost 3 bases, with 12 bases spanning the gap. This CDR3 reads CAISTQGSNQPQHF. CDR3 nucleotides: TGTGCCATCAGCACCCAGGGGTCCAATCAGCCCCAGCATTTT.

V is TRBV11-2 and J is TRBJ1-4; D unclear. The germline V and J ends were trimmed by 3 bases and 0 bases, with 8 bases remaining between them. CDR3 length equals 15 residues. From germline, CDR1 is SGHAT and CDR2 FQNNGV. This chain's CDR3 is CASSLNTATNEKLFF. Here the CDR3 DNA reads TGTGCCAGCAGCTTGAATACAGCAACTAATGAAAAACTGTTTTTT. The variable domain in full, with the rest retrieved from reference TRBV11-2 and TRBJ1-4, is EAGVAQSPRYKIIEKRQSVAFWCNPISGHATLYWYQQILGQGPKLLIQFQNNGVVDDSQLPKDRFSAERLKGVDSTLKIQPAKLEDSAVYLCASSLNTATNEKLFFGSGTQLSVL.

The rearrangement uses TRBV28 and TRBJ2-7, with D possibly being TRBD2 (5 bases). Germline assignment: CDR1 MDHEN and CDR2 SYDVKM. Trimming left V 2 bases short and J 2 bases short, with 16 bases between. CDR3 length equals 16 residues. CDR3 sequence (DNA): TGTGCCAGCAGTTTAGGGAGTCCCCTATCCACCTACGAGCAGTACTTC. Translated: CASSLGSPLSTYEQYF.